The source of this TCR beta chain is a study of OX40 agonist ivuxolimab in advanced cancers. With respect to the entire study: The costimulatory receptor OX40 (CD134) was targeted by ivuxolimab, a fully human IgG2 agonistic monoclonal antibody. Three dose-escalation patients achieved partial responses, one with hepatocellular carcinoma and two with cutaneous melanoma. Of the approximately 50 dose-escalation patients, hepatocellular carcinoma was present in around 19, melanoma in some 15, renal cell carcinoma in 9 and head and neck cancer in 9. Intravenous ivuxolimab was administered to patients every 2 weeks at six dose levels: 0.01, 0.1, 0.3, 1.5, 3 and 10 mg/kg. In the dose-escalation cohort, about four fifths of patients were male, and the mean age was 60 years with a range of 23 to 79. Patients were allowed to have had prior anti-PD-1, anti-PD-L1 or anti-CTLA-4 therapy, and approximately 37% of the dose-escalation patients had been treated with checkpoint inhibitors. The point of sequencing TCRbeta in the periphery was to test whether ivuxolimab changed TCR sequence diversity and drove clonal T-cell expansion. The paper reports the monotherapy dose-escalation portion (N of about 56 patients) of the phase I ivuxolimab trial. Here is what the overall study found, with its caveats: After ivuxolimab, expanded clones were on average more numerous among CD8+ T cells than among CD4+ T cells. In the 0.1-3.0 mg/kg groups, partial responders had among the lowest normalized peripheral clonal expansion, particularly in CD8+ T cells. Low levels of normalized T-cell clonal expansion were also shown by some nonresponding patients. At doses from 0.1 to 3.0 mg/kg, clonal expansion was seen in both CD4+ and CD8+ blood T cells between baseline and week 6. Antigen specificity was not determined for the clonally expanded peripheral T cells.

Patients with autoimmune disease history or receiving systemic immunosuppression were excluded from the trial. Peripheral blood for TCR sequencing was collected from all dose cohorts at baseline, on cycle 4 day 1, and on cycle 7 day 1. The samples were taken from a phase I, first-in-human, multicenter, open-label dose-escalation trial of ivuxolimab. Adults with locally advanced or metastatic melanoma, renal cell, hepatocellular, or head and neck squamous cell carcinoma were enrolled in the trial. CD4+ and CD8+ T cells were sorted separately from peripheral blood before TCR sequencing. For this clone: This clone's antigen is unknown. Within one base of it there is no much larger clone, and no base qualities were kept.

Genomic DNA was isolated from the sorted cells so that the TCRbeta CDR3 region could be sequenced. The immunoSEQ Assay was used to sequence the TCRbeta CDR3 regions. TCRdb mirrors the immuneACCESS table, restricted to in-frame sequences. Some clones are absent from its copies; in checked studies, under half trace to an unresolved V gene, and the reason for the others is unknown. Present in this sample are more than 75,000 clones, 80% to 90% of which were seen just once. The biggest ten clones account for roughly 0.8% of the sample. V has 7 bases trimmed and J has 4 bases trimmed; junction bases matching no gene number 7. The CDR3 runs 15 residues from the cysteine to the phenylalanine. Kept here is only the CDR3 DNA, which spans 45 bases and is read in frame from base 1. CDR1 and CDR2, per the germline V gene, are SNHLY and FYNNEI.

The receptor chain draws on TRBV2 and TRBJ2-2, and 9 bases in between align with TRBD1. This sequence was found in an adult with an advanced solid tumor such as melanoma, head and neck, liver or kidney cancer. This sample comprised CD4+ or CD8+ T cells sorted from blood, obtained in a trial of the OX40 agonist ivuxolimab. Here the CDR3 is given as CASMKDRGATGELFF. The sequenced DNA: TGTGCCAGCATGAAGGACAGGGGTGCCACCGGGGAGCTGTTTTTT.